This T cell receptor beta chain was documented in a study of CD8 T cells in Susac syndrome. Study-wide results and caveats: In Susac syndrome, CD8+ expansion was highest in TEMRA and active disease.

With random hexamers, about 0.5 to 1 ug RNA was reverse transcribed. MiXCR, applied by TCRdb to the immunoSEQ multiplex PCR reads, yields one record per CDR3 protein. This table holds roughly 110,000 distinct CDR3 sequences, approximately 94% found once. The CDR3 contains 15 residues. Trimming stripped 7 bases from V and 4 bases from J, with 19 bases between. As regards this clonotype: Antigen: not known.

This chain connects TRBV12-3 or TRBV12-4 to TRBJ2-5, with D maybe TRBD1 (6 bases). The receptor was derived from a human donor with Susac syndrome. The sequencing sample was made of CD8+ T cells from PBMCs. CDR3 amino acids: CASTHSLGAAETQYF. CDR3 nucleotide sequence: TGTGCCAGCACCCACTCGCTGGGGGCCGCAGAGACCCAGTACTTC.